A single sample gave rise to the 30 T cell receptor beta chains below, sequenced in a study of blood T cells in healthy people across ages. PCR was performed a second time for about 7 to 12 cycles using a sample-barcoded 5' primer and a J-beta primer mix. Using its own MiXCR run on the 5' RACE reads, TCRdb lists one record per CDR3 protein. The sample shows approximately 730,000 distinct CDR3 sequences, around half of them seen only once. Sequencing input: blood. The receptors were gathered from an elderly man in good health.

This chain connects TRBV4-2 to TRBJ2-7; D might be TRBD1 or TRBD2, each matching 5 bases. The J call may be faulty, since TRBJ2-1 better matches the DNA end. The germline V gene has CDR1 LGHNA and CDR2 YNFKEQ. The CDR3 is 15 residues long. The CDR3 DNA reads as TGTGCCAGCAGCCCCGGGGATGGGGGAGCTCGGGAGCAGTTCTTC. Translating it yields CASSPGDGGAREQFF.

This clonotype showed up just a few times. V is TRBV7-2 and J is TRBJ2-1; D call uncertain. In germline, CDR1 is SGHTA, CDR2 FQGNSA. V was pared by 6 bases and J by 5 bases, with 11 bases between. This CDR3 has 13 residues. In nucleotides, the CDR3 is TGTGCCAGCAGTCCCAATCGGGACAATGAGCAGTTCTTC. Translation: CASSPNRDNEQFF. The whole variable domain, remainder taken from reference TRBV7-2 and TRBJ2-1, is GAGVSQSPSNKVTEKGKDVELRCDPISGHTALYWYRQSLGQGLEFLIYFQGNSAPDKSGLPSDRFSAERTGGSVSTLTIQRTQQEDSAVYLCASSPNRDNEQFFGPGTRLTVL.

The chain uses TRBV3-1 and TRBJ2-5; 7 bases match TRBD2. This CDR3 spans 16 amino acids. Looked up from germline, CDR1 is LGHDT and CDR2 is YNNKEL (reference sequence). J lost 3 bases, V lost 1 base, and 8 bases had no gene match. CDR3 amino acids: CASSQGSTSREETQYF. CDR3 nucleotides: TGTGCCAGCAGCCAAGGTTCGACTAGCCGAGAAGAGACCCAGTACTTC.

The chain uses TRBV4-1 and TRBJ2-1, with 12 bases matching TRBD2. V shed 1 base, J shed 6 bases, and the junction held 10 bases outside the gene matches. The CDR3 covers 18 residues. Germline V gene sequence: CDR1 MGHRA, CDR2 YSYEKL. The CDR3 spells CASSQGGLAGIPTNEQFF. In DNA, the CDR3 is TGCGCCAGCAGCCAAGGTGGACTAGCGGGGATCCCCACCAATGAGCAGTTCTTC.

This clonotype has more than one count but fewer than ten. The chain combines TRBV20-1 with TRBJ2-7; tentative D call: TRBD2 (6 bases). V was trimmed by 1 base and J by 0 bases, leaving 13 bases between them. This CDR3 is built from 15 residues. Germline CDR1 is DFQATT and CDR2 is SNEGSKA (reference sequence). The CDR3 coding sequence is TGCAGTGCTAGAGGGAAGGAGGGCACCTCCTACGAGCAGTACTTC. This gives the protein CSARGKEGTSYEQYF.

This chain joins TRBV7-2 and TRBJ1-2, with D uncertain. Germline CDR1 is SGHTA and CDR2 is FQGNSA. There are 15 residues in the CDR3. V was pared by 5 bases and J by 6 bases, with 19 bases between. This CDR3 is CASSPPPGRADGYTF. In DNA, the CDR3 is TGTGCCAGCAGCCCCCCCCCGGGGAGAGCCGATGGCTACACCTTC.

The sample holds a few counts of this clonotype. The rearrangement links TRBV12-3 or TRBV12-4 to TRBJ2-7, with D possibly being TRBD1 (5 bases). The V end lost 6 bases, the J end lost 1 base, and 13 bases lay between the germline ends. The CDR3 is 14 residues long. CDR3: CASRPATDSYEQYF. The CDR3 DNA reads TGTGCCAGCAGACCCGCGACAGATTCCTACGAGCAGTACTTC.

This clonotype showed up just a few times. The gene calls are TRBV20-1 and TRBJ2-1; TRBD1 agrees at 7 bases. CDR1 and CDR2 from the germline V gene are DFQATT and SNEGSKA (reference sequence). The CDR3 extends over 15 amino acids. V lost 0 bases and J lost 7; bases outside the gene matches: 9. CDR3 sequence reads: CSAREGGQSMNEQFF. The CDR3 coding sequence is TGCAGTGCTAGAGAAGGGGGACAGAGTATGAATGAGCAGTTCTTC.

This clonotype was seen many times. The chain joins TRBV29-1 to TRBJ2-3, with D unresolved. Trimming removed 1 base at V and 2 bases at J, with 7 bases between. Germline V gene data show CDR1 as SQVTM and CDR2 as ANQGSEA. This CDR3 contains 13 residues. The CDR3, as DNA: TGCAGCGTTGAAGGCCAGGCCACAGATACGCAGTATTTT. It translates to CSVEGQATDTQYF.

The V gene is TRBV12-3 or TRBV12-4, the J gene TRBJ2-4, with 10 positions matching TRBD1. The ends lost 5 bases at V and 10 bases at J; junction bases unmatched: 14. CDR3 size: 16 residues. CDR3 region: CASSISGTGVLGIQYF. Here the CDR3 DNA reads TGTGCCAGCAGTATCTCCGGGACAGGGGTCCTAGGGATTCAGTACTTC.

This clonotype occurred a few times. A single base separates this from a much larger clone, so it may be a read error. The chain combines TRBV25-1 with TRBJ1-2; 7 bases fit TRBD1. Trimming at V came to 4 bases and at J to 5 bases, leaving 4 bases not matched to a gene. CDR1 MGHDK and CDR2 SYGVNS come from the germline V gene. There are 13 residues in the CDR3. The CDR3 region is CASSGRQGYGYTF. CDR3 coding DNA: TGTGCCAGCAGTGGAAGACAGGGATATGGCTACACCTTC.

The sample holds one count of this clonotype. The chain recombines TRBV24-1 with TRBJ2-5; D perhaps matches TRBD1 (5 bases). The CDR3 is made up of 17 amino acids. In germline, CDR1 is KGHDR, CDR2 SFDVKD. Deletions cut 1 base from V and 4 bases from J, with 18 bases between. The chain's CDR3 is CATSDFAGPRIGETQYF. CDR3 in DNA: TGTGCCACCAGTGATTTCGCAGGGCCGAGAATTGGAGAGACCCAGTACTTC.

The genes are TRBV25-1 and TRBJ1-1; D uncertain. The germline V gene has CDR1 MGHDK and CDR2 SYGVNS. V gave up 7 bases and J gave up 6 bases, with 9 bases separating them. This CDR3 comprises 11 residues. The CDR3 spells CASTRSAEAFF. CDR3 sequence (DNA): TGTGCCAGCACTCGGAGCGCTGAAGCTTTCTTT.

J is TRBJ2-7 and V is TRBV6-6; D is possibly TRBD1 or TRBD2 (5 bases each). Trimming took 2 bases from V and 7 from J, leaving 18 bases between them. The germline gives CDR1 MNHNY, CDR2 SVGAGI (reference sequence). CDR3 length equals 15 residues. CDR3 protein: CASSYTTGTANEQYF. CDR3 DNA sequence: TGTGCCAGCAGTTACACCACCGGGACGGCGAATGAGCAGTACTTC.

CDR3 nucleotides: TGTGCCAGCAGTCCCGGACTAGCGGGAGGATTCTACGAGCAGTACTTC. Protein sequence: CASSPGLAGGFYEQYF. The chain has TRBV27 and TRBJ2-7, with TRBD2 identical over 14 bases. CDR1 MNHEY and CDR2 SMNVEV come from the germline V gene (reference sequence). There are 16 residues in the CDR3. The V gene end was trimmed by 5 bases and the J gene end by 3 bases; junction bases not matched to a gene: 6.

This chain links TRBV7-9 with TRBJ1-2; D uncertain. Germline CDR1 and CDR2: SEHNR and FQNEAQ (reference sequence). V shed 8 bases and J shed 7 bases, with 20 bases lying between them. The CDR3 is made up of 14 amino acids. The CDR3 DNA is TGTGCCAGCGGCCCTGAAAAACAGAGGTTTGGCTACACCTTC. Translation: CASGPEKQRFGYTF.

This clonotype has just a few counts. V and J are TRBV6-2 or TRBV6-3 and TRBJ2-7; no clear D gene. The CDR3 has 14 amino acids. The germline V gene encodes CDR1 MNHEY and CDR2 SVGEGT. V lost 7 bases, J lost 2 bases, and 15 bases lay in between. CDR3 DNA sequence: TGTGCCAGCACTCGAATTGGCCAAACCTACGAGCAGTACTTC. Amino acid sequence: CASTRIGQTYEQYF.

This CDR3 reads CASSLVGPKEETQYF. For the CDR3, the DNA is TGTGCCAGCAGCTTAGTGGGTCCCAAGGAGGAGACCCAGTACTTC. The J gene is TRBJ2-5, the V gene TRBV11-2; D is uncertain. From germline, CDR1 is SGHAT and CDR2 FQNNGV. The CDR3 covers 15 residues. The V end lost 1 base, the J end lost 5 bases, and 14 bases lay between the germline ends.

The chain uses TRBV20-1 and TRBJ2-5; D remains ambiguous. Germline CDR1 is DFQATT and CDR2 is SNEGSKA (reference sequence). The CDR3 has 12 residues. V gave up 6 bases and J gave up 0 bases, with 8 bases separating them. The CDR3 sequence: CSATADQETQYF. The CDR3 coding sequence is TGCAGTGCCACTGCCGACCAAGAGACCCAGTACTTC.

The chain is built from TRBV20-1 and TRBJ2-7; 9 bases are a match to TRBD1. Germline CDR1 and CDR2: DFQATT and SNEGSKA (reference sequence). The CDR3 totals 13 residues. J lost 6 bases, V lost 6 bases, and 9 bases had no gene match. The CDR3 DNA follows: TGCAGTGCAAAGACAGGGGGTTGGGGCGAGCAGTACTTC. Protein: CSAKTGGWGEQYF.

The rearrangement uses TRBV27 and TRBJ2-7; 9 bases are a match to TRBD2. V lost 10 bases and J lost 2; bases outside the gene matches: 15. In germline, CDR1 is MNHEY, CDR2 SMNVEV (reference sequence). The CDR3 has 16 amino acids. The CDR3 bases are TGTGCCACCCGAAGACCGACTAGCGGAGGCGCCTACGAGCAGTACTTC. It encodes CATRRPTSGGAYEQYF.

This chain links TRBV6-4 with TRBJ2-1, with 8 bases that match TRBD2. Losses at the gene ends were 3 bases for V and 5 bases for J; bases not matched to a gene: 3. CDR3 size: 14 residues. The germline gives CDR1 MRHNA, CDR2 SNTAGT. For the CDR3, the DNA is TGTGCCAGCAGTGAGACTAGCGACGACAATGAGCAGTTCTTC. Its protein is CASSETSDDNEQFF.

The rearrangement uses TRBV20-1 and TRBJ1-2, with D possibly matching TRBD1 (5 bases). Germline V gene data show CDR1 as DFQATT and CDR2 as SNEGSKA (reference sequence). Trimming took 4 bases from V and 6 from J, leaving 21 bases between them. The CDR3 is 15 residues long. The CDR3 here is CSATDRQGVVDGYTF. In DNA form, the CDR3 reads TGCAGTGCTACCGACCGGCAGGGAGTCGTGGATGGCTACACCTTC.

The gene calls are TRBV9 and TRBJ2-3, with D unclear. The germline V and J ends were trimmed by 1 base and 0 bases, with 6 bases remaining between them. Germline V gene sequence: CDR1 SGDLS, CDR2 YYNGEE. This CDR3 spans 14 amino acids. CDR3 residues: CASSVRLSTDTQYF. In DNA, the CDR3 is TGTGCCAGCAGCGTACGCCTTAGCACAGATACGCAGTATTTT.

V and J are TRBV6-1 and TRBJ1-4, with 7 bases aligning to TRBD1. The CDR3 consists of 18 residues. V gave up 7 bases and J gave up 6 bases; unmatched junction bases: 20. In germline, CDR1 is MNHNS, CDR2 SASEGT. CDR3: CASILQGTSGRGYEKLFF. For the CDR3, the DNA is TGTGCCAGCATCCTACAGGGGACTAGCGGGAGGGGATATGAAAAACTGTTTTTT.

This chain uses TRBV29-1 with TRBJ2-5; TRBD2 aligns across 14 bases. CDR1 and CDR2 from the germline V gene are SQVTM and ANQGSEA. This CDR3 region has 14 residues. J was trimmed by 5 bases and V by 7 bases; bases with no gene match: 6. CDR3 nucleotide sequence: TGCAGCGCACGACTAGCGGGAGGGGGTGAGACCCAGTACTTC. Its protein is CSARLAGGGETQYF.

This clonotype was detected only once. The chain joins TRBV7-9 to TRBJ2-3; maybe TRBD1 (6 bases). The V gene lost 4 bases and the J gene lost 14 bases, with 19 bases spanning the gap. CDR1 and CDR2 (germline): SEHNR, FQNEAQ (reference sequence). The CDR3 has 13 residues. CDR3 bases: TGTGCCAGCAGCTCCCTACAGGGAAGTATCGCGTATTTT. This encodes CASSSLQGSIAYF.

The chain carries TRBV5-1 and TRBJ1-2; no definite D call. CDR3 length: 13 amino acids. In germline, CDR1 is SGHRS, CDR2 YFSETQ. V lost 0 bases, J lost 4 bases, and 7 bases lay in between. Written as DNA, the CDR3 is TGCGCCAGCAGCTTGGGACATTCCTATGGCTACACCTTC. Its protein product is CASSLGHSYGYTF.

J is TRBJ2-5 and V is TRBV2, with 7 positions matching TRBD1. The trim removed 7 bases at V and 1 base at J, leaving 9 bases unmatched. This CDR3 is 15 amino acids long. The germline V gene encodes CDR1 SNHLY and CDR2 FYNNEI. This CDR3 is CASTPTGSPQETQYF. CDR3 bases: TGTGCCAGCACCCCGACAGGGTCCCCCCAAGAGACCCAGTACTTC.

The chain links TRBV20-1 to TRBJ1-4; a weak D match, TRBD1 (5 bases). The CDR3 extends over 13 amino acids. Germline CDR1 DFQATT, CDR2 SNEGSKA (reference sequence). Trimming left V 3 bases short and J 6 bases short, with 11 bases between. CDR3 region: CSASGQGHEKLFF. The DNA for the CDR3 is TGCAGTGCTAGCGGGCAGGGACATGAAAAACTGTTTTTT.